This is a list of T cell receptor beta chains from one sample in a study of Graves' ophthalmopathy and Graves' hyperthyroidism. TCRdb re-called the multiplex PCR reads through MiXCR, storing one row per CDR3 protein. The sample yields over a million distinct CDR3 sequences, roughly two fifths seen once. Sequenced input: peripheral blood or thyroid tissue (not recorded which). The source of these receptors is an adult man with Graves' hyperthyroidism. CDR3s include the opening cysteine and the closing phenylalanine or tryptophan. A D gene is named only where the DNA matches it firmly. Size values are once, few and many counts, or a class for expanded clones, and some rows have none.

>TRBJ1-1|NA|TRBV2|NA
CASSGYGGEAFF
TGTGCCAGCAGTGGATATGGGGGAGAAGCTTTCTTT
>TRBJ2-7|NA|TRBV15|TRBD1
CATGPRGGTGDNGQYF
TGTGCCACCGGCCCCCGGGGGGGGACAGGGGACAACGGGCAGTACTTC
>TRBJ2-7|NA|TRBV27|NA
CASGIRGAYEQYF
TGTGCCAGCGGCATACGTGGCGCCTACGAGCAGTACTTC
>TRBJ1-1|NA|TRBV6-1|NA
CASSEGKDTEAFF
TGTGCCAGCAGTGAAGGGAAGGACACTGAAGCTTTCTTT
>TRBJ1-2|few|TRBV5-6|NA
CASSLDREGYGYTF
TGTGCCAGCAGCTTGGATCGTGAAGGCTATGGCTACACCTTC
>TRBJ2-7|NA|TRBV5-8|NA
CASSDKRDSLTYEQYF
TGTGCCAGCAGCGATAAGCGGGACAGCCTCACCTACGAGCAGTACTTC
>TRBJ1-4|many|TRBV10-3|NA
CAISERAEGEKLFF
TGTGCCATCAGTGAGCGTGCGGAGGGCGAAAAACTGTTTTTT
>TRBJ2-7|NA|TRBV5-1|NA
CASSLGTTSF
TGCGCCAGCAGCTTGGGGACAACAAGCTTC
>TRBJ2-7|few|TRBV10-2|NA
CASSRIHSYEQYF
TGTGCCAGCAGCCGGATACATTCCTACGAGCAGTACTTC
>TRBJ2-7|NA|TRBV7-2|NA
CASSFYSITSSYEQYF
TGCGCCAGCAGCTTCTACAGCATTACAAGCTCCTACGAGCAGTACTTC
>TRBJ2-7|few|TRBV12-3/TRBV12-4|NA
CASSQNRDTYEQYF
TGTGCCAGCAGCCAAAACCGGGACACCTACGAGCAGTACTTC
>TRBJ1-3|many|TRBV15|NA
CATSRVATGVSGNTIYF
TGTGCCACCAGCAGAGTAGCCACAGGAGTCTCTGGAAACACCATATATTTT
>TRBJ2-7|many|TRBV5-1|NA
CASSPGPSSYEQYF
TGCGCCAGCAGCCCTGGACCGAGCTCCTACGAGCAGTACTTC
>TRBJ1-2|many|TRBV5-4|NA
CASSLEGPNYGYTF
TGTGCCAGCAGCTTGGAGGGCCCCAACTATGGCTACACCTTC
>TRBJ1-2|many|TRBV29-1|NA
CSVEEAGNGYTF
TGCAGCGTTGAAGAAGCCGGGAACGGCTACACCTTC
>TRBJ2-7|few|TRBV6-5|NA
CASSYSGVSGYEQYF
TGTGCCAGCAGTTACAGTGGGGTTTCGGGCTACGAGCAGTACTTC
>TRBJ2-2|NA|TRBV2|NA
CASSDPHSSTRAGELFF
TGTGCCAGCAGTGACCCCCATAGCTCGACACGCGCCGGGGAGCTGTTTTTT